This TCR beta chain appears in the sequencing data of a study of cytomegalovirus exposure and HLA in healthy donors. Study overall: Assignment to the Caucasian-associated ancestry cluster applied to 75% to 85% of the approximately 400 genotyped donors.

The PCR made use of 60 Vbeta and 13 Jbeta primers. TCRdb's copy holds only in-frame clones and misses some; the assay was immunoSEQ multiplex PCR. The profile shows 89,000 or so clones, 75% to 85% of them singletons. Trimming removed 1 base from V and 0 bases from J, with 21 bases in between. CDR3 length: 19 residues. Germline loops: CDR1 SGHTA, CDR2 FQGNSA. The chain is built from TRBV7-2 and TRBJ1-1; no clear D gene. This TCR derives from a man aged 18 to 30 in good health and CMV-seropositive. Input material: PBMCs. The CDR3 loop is CASSLVGWAGRGMNTEAFF. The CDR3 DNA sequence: TGTGCCAGCAGCTTAGTAGGGTGGGCAGGCCGAGGGATGAACACTGAAGCTTTCTTT.